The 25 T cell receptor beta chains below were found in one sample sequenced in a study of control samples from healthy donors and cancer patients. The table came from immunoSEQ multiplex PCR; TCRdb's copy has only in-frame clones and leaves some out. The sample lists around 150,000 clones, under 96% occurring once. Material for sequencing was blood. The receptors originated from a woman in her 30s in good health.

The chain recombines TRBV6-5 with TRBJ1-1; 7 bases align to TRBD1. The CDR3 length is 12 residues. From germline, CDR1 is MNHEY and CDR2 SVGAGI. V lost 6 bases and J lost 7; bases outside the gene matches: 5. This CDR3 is CASSGTDLEAFF. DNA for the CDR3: TGTGCCAGCAGCGGGACAGACCTTGAAGCTTTCTTT.

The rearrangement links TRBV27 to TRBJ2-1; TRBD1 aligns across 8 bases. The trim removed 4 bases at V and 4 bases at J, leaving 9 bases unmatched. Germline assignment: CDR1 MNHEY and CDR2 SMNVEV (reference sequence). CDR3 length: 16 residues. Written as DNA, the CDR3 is TGTGCCAGCAGTTCAAAAGGGACAGGCAATTACAATGAGCAGTTCTTC. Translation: CASSSKGTGNYNEQFF.

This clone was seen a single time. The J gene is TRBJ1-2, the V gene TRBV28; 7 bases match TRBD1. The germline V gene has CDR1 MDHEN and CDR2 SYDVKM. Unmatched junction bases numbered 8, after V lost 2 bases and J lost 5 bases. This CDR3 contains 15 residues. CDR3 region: CASSLIAGGRYGYTF. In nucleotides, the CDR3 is TGTGCCAGCAGTTTAATCGCAGGGGGGCGGTATGGCTACACCTTC.

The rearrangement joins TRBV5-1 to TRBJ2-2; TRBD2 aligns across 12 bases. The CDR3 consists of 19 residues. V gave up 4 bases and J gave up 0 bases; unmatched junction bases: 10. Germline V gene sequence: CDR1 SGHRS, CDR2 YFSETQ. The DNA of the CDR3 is TGCGCCAGCAGCCTTGGGAGGCTAGCGGGAGGGCCGAACACCGGGGAGCTGTTTTTT. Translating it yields CASSLGRLAGGPNTGELFF.

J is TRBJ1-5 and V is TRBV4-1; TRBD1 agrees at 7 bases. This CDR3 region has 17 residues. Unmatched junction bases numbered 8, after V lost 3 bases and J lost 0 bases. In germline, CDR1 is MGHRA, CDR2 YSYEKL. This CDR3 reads CASSQELTGNSNQPQHF. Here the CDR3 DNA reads TGCGCCAGCAGCCAGGAATTGACAGGGAATAGCAATCAGCCCCAGCATTTT.

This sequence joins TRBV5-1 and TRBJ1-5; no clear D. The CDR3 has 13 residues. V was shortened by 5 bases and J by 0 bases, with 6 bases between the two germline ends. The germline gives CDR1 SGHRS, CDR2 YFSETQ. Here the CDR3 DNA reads TGCGCCAGCAGACAGTCTAGCAATCAGCCCCAGCATTTT. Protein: CASRQSSNQPQHF.

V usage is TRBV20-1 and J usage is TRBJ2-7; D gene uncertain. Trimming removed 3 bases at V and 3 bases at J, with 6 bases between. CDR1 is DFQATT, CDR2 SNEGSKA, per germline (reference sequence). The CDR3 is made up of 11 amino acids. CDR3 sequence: CSARVLYEQYF. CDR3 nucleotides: TGCAGTGCTAGGGTTCTCTACGAGCAGTACTTC.

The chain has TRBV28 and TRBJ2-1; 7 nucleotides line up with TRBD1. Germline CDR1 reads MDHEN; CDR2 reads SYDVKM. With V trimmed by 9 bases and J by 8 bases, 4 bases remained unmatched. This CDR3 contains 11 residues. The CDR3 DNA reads TGTGCCAGTTTCAGGGGGTATGAGCAGTTCTTC. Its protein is CASFRGYEQFF.

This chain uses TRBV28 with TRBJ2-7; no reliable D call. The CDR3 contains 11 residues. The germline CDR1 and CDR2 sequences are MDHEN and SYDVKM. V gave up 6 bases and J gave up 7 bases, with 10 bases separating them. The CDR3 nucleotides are TGTGCCAGCAGAAGCTTCGGGGAGCAGTACTTC. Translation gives CASRSFGEQYF. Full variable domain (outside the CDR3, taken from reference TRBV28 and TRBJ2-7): DVKVTQSSRYLVKRTGEKVFLECVQDMDHENMFWYRQDPGLGLRLIYFSYDVKMKEKGDIPEGYSVSREKKERFSLILESASTNQTSMYLCASRSFGEQYFGPGTRLTVT.

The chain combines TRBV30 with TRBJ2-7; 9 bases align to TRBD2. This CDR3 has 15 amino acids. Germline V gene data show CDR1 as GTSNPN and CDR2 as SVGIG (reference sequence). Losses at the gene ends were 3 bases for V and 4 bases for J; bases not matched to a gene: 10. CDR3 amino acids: CAWSETSGGYYEQYF. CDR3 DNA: TGTGCCTGGAGCGAGACTAGCGGAGGCTATTACGAGCAGTACTTC.

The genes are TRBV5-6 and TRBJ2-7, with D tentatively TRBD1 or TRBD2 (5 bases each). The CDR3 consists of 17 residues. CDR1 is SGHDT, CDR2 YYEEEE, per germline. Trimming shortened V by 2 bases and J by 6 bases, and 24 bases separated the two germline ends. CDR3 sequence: CASSFDFPGAFDSEQYF. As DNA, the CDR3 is TGTGCCAGCAGCTTCGACTTCCCCGGGGCCTTCGATTCCGAGCAGTACTTC.

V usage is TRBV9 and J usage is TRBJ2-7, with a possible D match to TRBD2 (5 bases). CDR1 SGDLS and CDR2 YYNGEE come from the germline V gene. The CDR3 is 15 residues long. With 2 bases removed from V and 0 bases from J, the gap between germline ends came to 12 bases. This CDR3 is CASSVSDSSSYEQYF. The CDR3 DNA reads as TGTGCCAGCAGCGTTTCGGACTCGAGCTCCTACGAGCAGTACTTC.

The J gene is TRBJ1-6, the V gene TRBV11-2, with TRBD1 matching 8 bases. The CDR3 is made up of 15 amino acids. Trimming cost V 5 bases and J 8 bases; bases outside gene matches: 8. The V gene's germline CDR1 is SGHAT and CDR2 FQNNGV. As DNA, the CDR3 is TGTGCCAGCAGCCGCAATCAGGGGGCATATTCACCCCTCCACTTT. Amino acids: CASSRNQGAYSPLHF.

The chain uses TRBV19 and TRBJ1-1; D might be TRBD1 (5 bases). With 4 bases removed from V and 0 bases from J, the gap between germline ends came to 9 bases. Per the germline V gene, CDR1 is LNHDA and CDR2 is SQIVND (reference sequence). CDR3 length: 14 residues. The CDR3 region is CASSNTGLNTEAFF. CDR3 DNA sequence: TGTGCCAGTAGTAATACAGGATTGAACACTGAAGCTTTCTTT.

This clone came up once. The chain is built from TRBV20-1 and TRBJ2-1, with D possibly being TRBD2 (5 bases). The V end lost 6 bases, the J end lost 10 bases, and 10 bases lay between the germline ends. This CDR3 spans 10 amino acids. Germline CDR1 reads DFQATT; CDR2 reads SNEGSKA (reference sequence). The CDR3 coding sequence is TGCAGTGCCGGACTCCGGGAGCAGTTCTTC. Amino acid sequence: CSAGLREQFF.

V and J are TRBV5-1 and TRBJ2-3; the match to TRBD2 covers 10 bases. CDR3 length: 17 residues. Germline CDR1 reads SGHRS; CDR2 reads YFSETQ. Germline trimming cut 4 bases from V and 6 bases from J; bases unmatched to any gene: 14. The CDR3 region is CASSPPSGGNVADTQYF. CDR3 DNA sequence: TGCGCCAGCAGCCCCCCTAGCGGGGGAAACGTGGCTGATACGCAGTATTTT. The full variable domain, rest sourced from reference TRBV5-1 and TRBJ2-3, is KAGVTQTPRYLIKTRGQQVTLSCSPISGHRSVSWYQQTPGQGLQFLFEYFSETQRNKGNFPGRFSGRQFSNSRSEMNVSTLELGDSALYLCASSPPSGGNVADTQYFGPGTRLTVL.

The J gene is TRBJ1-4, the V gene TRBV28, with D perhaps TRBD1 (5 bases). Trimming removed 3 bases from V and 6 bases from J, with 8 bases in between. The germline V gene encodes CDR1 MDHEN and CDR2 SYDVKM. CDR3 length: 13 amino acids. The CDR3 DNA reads TGTGCCAGCAGTTTCAGGGTGGATGAAAAACTGTTTTTT. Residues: CASSFRVDEKLFF.

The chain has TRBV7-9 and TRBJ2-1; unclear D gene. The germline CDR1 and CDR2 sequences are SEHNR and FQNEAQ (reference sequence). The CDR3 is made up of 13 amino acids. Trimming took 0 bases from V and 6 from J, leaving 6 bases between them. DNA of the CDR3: TGTGCCAGCAGCTTAGCGTCCGGCAATGAGCAGTTCTTC. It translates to CASSLASGNEQFF.

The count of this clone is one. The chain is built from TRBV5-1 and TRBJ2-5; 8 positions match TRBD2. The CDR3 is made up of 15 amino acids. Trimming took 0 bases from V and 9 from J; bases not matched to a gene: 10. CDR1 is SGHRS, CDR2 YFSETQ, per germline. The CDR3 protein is CASSLVAGGAQAQYF. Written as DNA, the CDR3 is TGCGCCAGCAGCTTGGTGGCCGGGGGGGCCCAGGCCCAGTACTTC.

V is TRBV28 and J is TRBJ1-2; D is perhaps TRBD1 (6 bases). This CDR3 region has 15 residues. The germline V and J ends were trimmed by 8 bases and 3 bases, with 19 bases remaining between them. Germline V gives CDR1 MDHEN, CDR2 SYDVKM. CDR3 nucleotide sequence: TGTGCCAGCCACCAACTCCGCCGACAGGACTATGGCTACACCTTC. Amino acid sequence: CASHQLRRQDYGYTF.

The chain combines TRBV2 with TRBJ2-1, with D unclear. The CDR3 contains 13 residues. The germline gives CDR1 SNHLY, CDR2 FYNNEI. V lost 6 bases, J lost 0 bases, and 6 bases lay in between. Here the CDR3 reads CASRPVSYNEQFF. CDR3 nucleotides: TGTGCCAGCAGGCCAGTCTCCTACAATGAGCAGTTCTTC.

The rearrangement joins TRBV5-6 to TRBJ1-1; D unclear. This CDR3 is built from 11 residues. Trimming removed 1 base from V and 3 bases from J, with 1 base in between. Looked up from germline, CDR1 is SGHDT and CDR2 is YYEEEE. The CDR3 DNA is TGTGCCAGCAGCTTGTACACTGAAGCTTTCTTT. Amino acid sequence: CASSLYTEAFF.

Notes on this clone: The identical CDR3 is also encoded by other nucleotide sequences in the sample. The CDR3 coding sequence is TGCGCCAGCAGCTCGACAGGGGGAGTCACTGAAGCTTTCTTT. Residues: CASSSTGGVTEAFF. The gene calls are TRBV5-1 and TRBJ1-1, with 9 bases fitting TRBD1. In germline, CDR1 is SGHRS, CDR2 YFSETQ. The CDR3 runs to 14 residues. J gave up 4 bases and V 3 bases, and 4 bases lay outside the gene matches.

CDR3 loop: CASRVRAGTGELFF. The CDR3 DNA sequence: TGTGCCAGCAGAGTCAGGGCTGGCACCGGGGAGCTGTTTTTT. The chain couples TRBV6-5 to TRBJ2-2; D may be TRBD1 (5 bases). V was pared by 6 bases and J by 4 bases, with 12 bases between. CDR1 and CDR2 (germline): MNHEY, SVGAGI. The CDR3 runs to 14 residues.

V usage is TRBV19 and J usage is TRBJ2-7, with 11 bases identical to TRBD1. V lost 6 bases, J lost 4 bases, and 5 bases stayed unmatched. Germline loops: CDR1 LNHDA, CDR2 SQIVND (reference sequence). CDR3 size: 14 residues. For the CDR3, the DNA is TGTGCCAGTAGCCGGACAGGGGGCGGGTACGAGCAGTACTTC. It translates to CASSRTGGGYEQYF.